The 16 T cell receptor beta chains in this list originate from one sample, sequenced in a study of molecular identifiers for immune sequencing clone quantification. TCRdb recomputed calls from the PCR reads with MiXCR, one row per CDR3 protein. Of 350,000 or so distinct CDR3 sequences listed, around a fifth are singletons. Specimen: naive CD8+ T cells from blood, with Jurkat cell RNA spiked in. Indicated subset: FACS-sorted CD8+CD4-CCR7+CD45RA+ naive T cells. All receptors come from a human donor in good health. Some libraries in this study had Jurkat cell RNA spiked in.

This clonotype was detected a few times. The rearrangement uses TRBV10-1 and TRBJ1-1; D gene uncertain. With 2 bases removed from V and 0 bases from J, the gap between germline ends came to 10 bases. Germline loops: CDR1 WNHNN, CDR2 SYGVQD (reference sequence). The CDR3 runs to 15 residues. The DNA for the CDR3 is TGCGCCAGCAGTGAGGCTGCCTCCTTGAACACTGAAGCTTTCTTT. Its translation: CASSEAASLNTEAFF.

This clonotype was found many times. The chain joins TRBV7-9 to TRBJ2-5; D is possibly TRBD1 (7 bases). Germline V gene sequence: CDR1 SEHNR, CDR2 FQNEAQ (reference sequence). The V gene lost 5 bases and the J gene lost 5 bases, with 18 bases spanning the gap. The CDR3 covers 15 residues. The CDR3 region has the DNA TGTGCCAGCAGCCCCAGAGGAGGGGGCGAGGAGACCCAGTACTTC. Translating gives CASSPRGGGEETQYF.

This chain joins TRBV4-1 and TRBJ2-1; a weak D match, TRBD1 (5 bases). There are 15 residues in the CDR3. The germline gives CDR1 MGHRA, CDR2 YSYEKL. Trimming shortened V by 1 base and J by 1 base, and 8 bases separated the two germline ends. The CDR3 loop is CASSQVQGSYNEQFF. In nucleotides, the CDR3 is TGCGCCAGCAGCCAAGTGCAGGGTTCCTACAATGAGCAGTTCTTC.

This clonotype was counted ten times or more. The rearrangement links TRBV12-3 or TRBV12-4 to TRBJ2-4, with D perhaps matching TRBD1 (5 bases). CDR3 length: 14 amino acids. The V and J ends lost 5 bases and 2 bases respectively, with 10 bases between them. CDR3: CASSQDTSKNIQYF. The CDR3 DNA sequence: TGTGCCAGCAGTCAGGACACTTCCAAAAACATTCAGTACTTC.

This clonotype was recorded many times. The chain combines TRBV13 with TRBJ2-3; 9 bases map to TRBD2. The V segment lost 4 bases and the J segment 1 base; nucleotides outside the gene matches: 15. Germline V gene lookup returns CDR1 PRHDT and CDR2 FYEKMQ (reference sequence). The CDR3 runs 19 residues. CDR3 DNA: TGTGCCAGCAGCTCTCGGACTAGCGCCACCTTTGGGGGCACAGATACGCAGTATTTT. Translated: CASSSRTSATFGGTDTQYF.

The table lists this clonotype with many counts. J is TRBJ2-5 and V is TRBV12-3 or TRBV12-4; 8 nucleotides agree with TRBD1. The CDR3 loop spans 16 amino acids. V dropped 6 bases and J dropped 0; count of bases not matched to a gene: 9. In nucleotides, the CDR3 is TGTGCCAGCAGATCTAGGGCAGGGGGCTACCAAGAGACCCAGTACTTC. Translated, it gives CASRSRAGGYQETQYF.

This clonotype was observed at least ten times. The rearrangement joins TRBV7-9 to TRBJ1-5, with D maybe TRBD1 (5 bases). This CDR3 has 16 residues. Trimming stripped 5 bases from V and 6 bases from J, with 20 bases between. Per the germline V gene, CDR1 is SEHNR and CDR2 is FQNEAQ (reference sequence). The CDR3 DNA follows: TGTGCCAGCAGCGGGGAGGGGATAGTGGGTGGTCAGCCCCAGCATTTT. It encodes CASSGEGIVGGQPQHF.

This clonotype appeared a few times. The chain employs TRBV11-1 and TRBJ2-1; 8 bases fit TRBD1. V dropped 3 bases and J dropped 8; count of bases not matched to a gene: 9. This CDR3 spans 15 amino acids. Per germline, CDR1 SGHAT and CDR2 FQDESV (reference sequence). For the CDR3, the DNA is TGTGCCAGCAGCTTCTCCGCAGGGGGCACGGATGAGCAGTTCTTC. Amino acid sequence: CASSFSAGGTDEQFF.

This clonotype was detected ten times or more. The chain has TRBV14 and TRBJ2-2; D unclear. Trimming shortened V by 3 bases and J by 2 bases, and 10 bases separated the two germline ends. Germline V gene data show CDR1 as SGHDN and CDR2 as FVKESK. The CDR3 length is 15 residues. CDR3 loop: CASSQSTRNTGELFF. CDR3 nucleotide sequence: TGTGCCAGCAGCCAGTCGACTCGAAACACCGGGGAGCTGTTTTTT.

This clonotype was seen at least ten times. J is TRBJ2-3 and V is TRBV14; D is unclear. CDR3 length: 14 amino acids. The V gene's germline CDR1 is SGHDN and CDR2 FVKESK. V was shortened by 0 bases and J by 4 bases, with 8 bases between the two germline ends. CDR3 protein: CASSQDWTADTQYF. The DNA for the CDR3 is TGTGCCAGCAGCCAAGATTGGACGGCAGATACGCAGTATTTT.

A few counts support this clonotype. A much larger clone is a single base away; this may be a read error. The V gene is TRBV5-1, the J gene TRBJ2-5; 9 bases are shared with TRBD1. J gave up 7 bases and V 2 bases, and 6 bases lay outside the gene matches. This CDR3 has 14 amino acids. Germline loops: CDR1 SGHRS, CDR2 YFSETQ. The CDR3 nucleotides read TGCGCCAGCAGCTTAACAGGGGGCGTGGGGACCCAGTACTTC. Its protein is CASSLTGGVGTQYF.

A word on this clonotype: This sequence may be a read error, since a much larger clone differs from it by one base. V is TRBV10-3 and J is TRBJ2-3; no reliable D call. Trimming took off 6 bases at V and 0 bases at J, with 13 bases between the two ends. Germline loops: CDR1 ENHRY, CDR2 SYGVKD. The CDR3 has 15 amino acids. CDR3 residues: CAISGRAVSTDTQYF. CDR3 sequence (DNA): TGTGCCATCAGCGGACGGGCCGTTAGCACAGATACGCAGTATTTT.

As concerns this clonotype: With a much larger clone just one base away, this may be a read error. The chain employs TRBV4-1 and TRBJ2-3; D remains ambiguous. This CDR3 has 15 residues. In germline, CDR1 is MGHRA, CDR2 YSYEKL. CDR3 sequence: CACSQGSLYTDTQYF. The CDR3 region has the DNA TGCGCCTGCAGCCAAGGTTCGCTATACACAGATACGCAGTATTTT.

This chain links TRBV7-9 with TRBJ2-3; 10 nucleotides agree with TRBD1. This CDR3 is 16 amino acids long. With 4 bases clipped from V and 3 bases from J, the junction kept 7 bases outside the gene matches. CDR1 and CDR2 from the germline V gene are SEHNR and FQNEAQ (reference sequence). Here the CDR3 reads CASSYGGQGVTDTQYF. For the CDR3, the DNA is TGTGCCAGCAGCTATGGTGGACAGGGGGTAACAGATACGCAGTATTTT.

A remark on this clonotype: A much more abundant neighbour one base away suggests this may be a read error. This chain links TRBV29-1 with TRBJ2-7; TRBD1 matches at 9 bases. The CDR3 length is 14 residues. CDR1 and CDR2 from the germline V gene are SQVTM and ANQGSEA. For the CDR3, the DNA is TGCAGCGTTGACCCCGAGGGGACAGGGTACGAGCTGTACTTC. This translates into CSVDPEGTGYELYF.

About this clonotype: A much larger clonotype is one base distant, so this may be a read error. The CDR3 is CASSSAPGTGELFF. The CDR3, as DNA: TGTGCCAGCTCATCAGCCCCAGGCACCGGGGAGCTGTTTTTT. The V call is TRBV18, the J call TRBJ2-2; D remains ambiguous. Germline V gene sequence: CDR1 KGHSH, CDR2 LQKENI. Trimming removed 5 bases at V and 4 bases at J, with 11 bases between. The CDR3 totals 14 residues.